These 22 T cell receptor beta chains were all obtained from the same sample, sequenced in a study of cytomegalovirus exposure and HLA in healthy donors. 60 Vbeta and 13 Jbeta primers were used in PCR. TCRdb's copy holds only in-frame clones and misses some; the assay was immunoSEQ multiplex PCR. The data hold over 100,000 clones, with about 74% observed a single time. The sample taken for sequencing was PBMCs. The receptors were sampled from a man aged 25 to 45 in good health and CMV-seropositive.

The DNA for the CDR3 is TGTGCCAGCAGCCTCTCATCTTCCGGGACAGGGAATTCACCCCTCCACTTT. Its protein is CASSLSSSGTGNSPLHF. This rearrangement joins TRBV6-4 to TRBJ1-6; 9 positions match TRBD1. The CDR3 totals 17 residues. CDR1 is MRHNA, CDR2 SNTAGT, per germline. Trimming took 6 bases from V and 7 from J; bases not matched to a gene: 13.

The gene calls are TRBV29-1 and TRBJ2-1, with D possibly TRBD2 on 6 matching bases. The germline V and J ends were trimmed by 4 bases and 7 bases, with 14 bases remaining between them. The CDR3 sequence is 13 residues long. From germline, CDR1 is SQVTM and CDR2 ANQGSEA. The CDR3 sequence is CSVGGTAGNEQFF. In DNA form, the CDR3 reads TGCAGCGTTGGAGGGACCGCGGGGAATGAGCAGTTCTTC.

This clone occurred a few times. At one end, the junction sequence differs from germline, possibly due to a read error. The CDR3 protein is CASSREVSGARQPQHF. The CDR3 region has the DNA TGTGCCAGCAGCCGAGAAGTGTCAGGGGCAAGGCAGCCCCAGCATTTT. The rearrangement links TRBV4-1 to TRBJ1-5; D possibly corresponds to TRBD1 (6 bases). From germline, CDR1 is MGHRA and CDR2 YSYEKL. The CDR3 covers 16 residues.

This clone was found once. The chain carries TRBV19 and TRBJ2-5; 7 bases align to TRBD1. Germline V gene lookup returns CDR1 LNHDA and CDR2 SQIVND (reference sequence). V gave up 3 bases and J gave up 4 bases; unmatched junction bases: 8. The CDR3 loop spans 15 amino acids. The CDR3 sequence: CASSITGEGRETQYF. The CDR3 region has the DNA TGTGCCAGTAGTATCACAGGGGAAGGGCGAGAGACCCAGTACTTC.

The rearrangement joins TRBV19 to TRBJ1-5; D unresolved. This CDR3 region has 13 residues. Trimming pared 4 bases from V and 3 bases from J, leaving 7 bases between. Germline V gene data show CDR1 as LNHDA and CDR2 as SQIVND (reference sequence). CDR3 nucleotides: TGTGCCAGTAGTACGCGGTTCAATCAGCCCCAGCATTTT. Amino acid sequence: CASSTRFNQPQHF.

This sequence joins TRBV7-3 and TRBJ1-6, with unresolved D. Germline CDR1 SGHTA, CDR2 FQGTGA. V lost 0 bases to trimming and J lost 7 bases, with 7 bases between them. The CDR3 spans 14 residues. The CDR3 DNA reads as TGTGCCAGCAGCTTAACGGGCCCGAATTCACCCCTCCACTTT. Translated: CASSLTGPNSPLHF.

With regard to this clone: The junction departs from germline at one end; a sequencing error may be responsible. The J gene is TRBJ1-1, the V gene TRBV6-5; D possibly corresponds to TRBD1 (5 bases). The CDR3 consists of 14 residues. The germline V gene has CDR1 MNHEY and CDR2 SVGAGI. For the CDR3, the DNA is TGTGCCAGCAGTTACTCGAGACAGAACACTGAAGCTCTCTTT. This encodes CASSYSRQNTEALF.

This rearrangement joins TRBV7-6 to TRBJ2-1; unclear D gene. Germline V lookup: CDR1 SGHVS, CDR2 FNYEAQ. Trimming took 6 bases from V and 1 from J, leaving 10 bases between them. This CDR3 has 14 residues. Written as DNA, the CDR3 is TGTGCCAGCAGTTTTCTCGGGTCCTACAATGAGCAGTTCTTC. Translated, it gives CASSFLGSYNEQFF.

The gene calls are TRBV5-1 and TRBJ2-5; TRBD2 matches 11 bases. The CDR3 loop spans 16 amino acids. Trimming took 4 bases from V and 5 from J; bases not matched to a gene: 10. CDR1 is SGHRS and CDR2 is YFSETQ in the germline V gene. In nucleotides, the CDR3 is TGCGCCAGCAGCCCGATGACTAGCGGGGCCTCGGAGACCCAGTACTTC. Its translation: CASSPMTSGASETQYF.

The rearrangement uses TRBV7-8 and TRBJ1-3, with D unclear. Trimming took off 3 bases at V and 1 base at J, with 10 bases between the two ends. The CDR3 consists of 15 residues. Germline V lookup: CDR1 SGHVS, CDR2 FQNEAQ. DNA of the CDR3: TGTGCCAGCAGCTTCGGGGTTACTTCTGGAAACACCATATATTTT. Encoded protein: CASSFGVTSGNTIYF.

The chain is built from TRBV5-4 and TRBJ2-1, with D maybe TRBD2 (7 bases). The CDR3 is 13 residues long. Trimming removed 1 base at V and 9 bases at J, with 11 bases between. Germline V gene sequence: CDR1 SGHNT, CDR2 YYREEE (reference sequence). The CDR3 region has the DNA TGTGCCAGCAGCTTGAGGGGGGGCAGTGAGCAGTTCTTC. Protein sequence: CASSLRGGSEQFF.

The V call is TRBV25-1, the J call TRBJ2-4, with D perhaps matching TRBD1 (5 bases). There are 14 residues in the CDR3. Germline V CDR1 and CDR2: MGHDK, SYGVNS. V was shortened by 3 bases and J by 8 bases, with 14 bases between the two germline ends. CDR3 in amino acids: CASSDGATGDIQYF. DNA for the CDR3: TGTGCCAGCAGTGATGGGGCAACTGGGGACATTCAGTACTTC. Full variable domain (remainder filled in from reference TRBV25-1 and TRBJ2-4): EADIYQTPRYLVIGTGKKITLECSQTMGHDKMYWYQQDPGMELHLIHYSYGVNSTEKGDLSSESTVSRIRTEHFPLTLESARPSHTSQYLCASSDGATGDIQYFGAGTRLSVL.

The chain uses TRBV5-1 and TRBJ2-5; perhaps TRBD1 as D (7 bases). This CDR3 region has 15 residues. V shed 4 bases and J shed 5 bases, with 18 bases lying between them. CDR1 and CDR2 (germline): SGHRS, YFSETQ. The CDR3 DNA sequence: TGCGCCAGCAGCCGGAGGGACAGTAGTACGGAGACCCAGTACTTC. It specifies CASSRRDSSTETQYF.

The rearrangement uses TRBV28 and TRBJ1-1; 8 bases fit TRBD1. Germline CDR1 and CDR2: MDHEN and SYDVKM. J was trimmed by 3 bases and V by 6 bases; bases with no gene match: 12. CDR3 size: 16 residues. The CDR3: CASSTHPGQADTEAFF. The CDR3, as DNA: TGTGCCAGCAGCACCCACCCGGGACAGGCCGACACTGAAGCTTTCTTT.

The CDR3 reads CASGTTATYEQYF. As DNA, the CDR3 is TGCGCCAGTGGAACGACAGCAACCTACGAGCAGTACTTC. This chain joins TRBV5-1 and TRBJ2-7, with D possibly TRBD1 on 5 matching bases. Germline V lookup: CDR1 SGHRS, CDR2 YFSETQ. This CDR3 contains 13 residues. With 8 bases removed from V and 2 bases from J, the gap between germline ends came to 14 bases. The full variable domain, with the rest looked up from reference TRBV5-1 and TRBJ2-7, is KAGVTQTPRYLIKTRGQQVTLSCSPISGHRSVSWYQQTPGQGLQFLFEYFSETQRNKGNFPGRFSGRQFSNSRSEMNVSTLELGDSALYLCASGTTATYEQYFGPGTRLTVT.

The gene calls are TRBV10-1 and TRBJ2-5; D may be TRBD2 (5 bases). The CDR3 has 13 amino acids. Germline V lookup: CDR1 WNHNN, CDR2 SYGVQD (reference sequence). V dropped 6 bases and J dropped 6 bases, with 14 bases sitting between them. CDR3 DNA sequence: TGCGCCAGCAGCGAAACACGGGGAAAGACCCAGTACTTC. Protein: CASSETRGKTQYF.

Concerning this clone: This sample includes further DNA sequences coding for the same CDR3. The CDR3 region is CASSLGQSYEQYF. CDR3 coding DNA: TGTGCCAGCAGCTTGGGACAGTCCTACGAGCAGTACTTC. The chain recombines TRBV5-6 with TRBJ2-7; tentatively, D is TRBD1 (5 bases). The V gene's germline CDR1 is SGHDT and CDR2 YYEEEE. Trimming shortened V by 0 bases and J by 1 base, and 5 bases separated the two germline ends. The CDR3 length is 13 residues.

This clone appeared a few times. The CDR3 spells CASSRGLAGLGELFF. Here the CDR3 DNA reads TGTGCCAGCAGCCGCGGACTAGCGGGCCTCGGGGAGCTGTTTTTT. The chain carries TRBV14 and TRBJ2-2; 11 nucleotides line up with TRBD2. CDR3 length equals 15 residues. Trimming cost V 4 bases and J 7 bases; bases outside gene matches: 5. In germline, CDR1 is SGHDN, CDR2 FVKESK.

A few counts support this clone. The chain links TRBV30 to TRBJ1-1; 9 bases are a match to TRBD1. V was clipped by 2 bases and J by 5 bases; unmatched bases: 6. Germline V gene lookup returns CDR1 GTSNPN and CDR2 SVGIG (reference sequence). This CDR3 spans 14 amino acids. The CDR3 bases are TGTGCCTGGAGTCCCGGGACAGGGCGGACTGAAGCTTTCTTT. As protein: CAWSPGTGRTEAFF. Supplemented by reference TRBV30 and TRBJ1-1, the full variable domain reads SQTIHQWPATLVQPVGSPLSLECTVEGTSNPNLYWYRQAAGRGLQLLFYSVGIGQISSEVPQNLSASRPQDRQFILSSKKLLLSDSGFYLCAWSPGTGRTEAFFGQGTRLTVV.

The chain is built from TRBV5-8 and TRBJ2-1, with 7 bases that match TRBD2. Trimming at V came to 6 bases and at J to 1 base, leaving 7 bases not matched to a gene. The germline CDR1 and CDR2 sequences are SGHTS and YDEGEE. The CDR3 sequence is 15 residues long. The CDR3 sequence: CASIQRGRSYNEQFF. The CDR3 DNA is TGTGCCAGCATCCAGCGGGGTCGGTCCTACAATGAGCAGTTCTTC.

The chain is built from TRBV7-2 and TRBJ2-1, with 11 nucleotides matching TRBD2. The CDR3 extends over 16 amino acids. The trim removed 6 bases at V and 2 bases at J, leaving 6 bases unmatched. Germline V gives CDR1 SGHTA, CDR2 FQGNSA. The DNA for the CDR3 is TGTGCCAGCAGTCCACTAGCGGGGGCCACCTACAATGAGCAGTTCTTC. This gives the protein CASSPLAGATYNEQFF.

This clone was counted a few times. At the DNA level, this CDR3 is encoded by other sequences in the same sample as well. The J gene is TRBJ1-1, the V gene TRBV28, with D unclear. The length of the CDR3 is 14 residues. V shed 3 bases and J shed 1 base, with 9 bases lying between them. Germline V gene data show CDR1 as MDHEN and CDR2 as SYDVKM. Here the CDR3 DNA reads TGTGCCAGCAGTTTGGAACGGGAGAACACTGAAGCTTTCTTT. It codes for CASSLERENTEAFF.